The 29 T cell receptor beta chains reported below all come from one sample, sequenced in a study of blood T cell repertoires in COVID-19. Libraries were prepared by immunoSEQ multiplex PCR; TCRdb keeps only in-frame clonotypes and omits some of them. The data show about 210,000 clones, around 90% seen once. What was sequenced was peripheral blood. The receptors derive from a man aged 70-80 years with acute or convalescent COVID-19.

Of note for this clone: A junction boundary mismatches the germline segment, possibly from a read error. This chain connects TRBV3-1 (or the pseudogene TRBV3-2) to TRBJ2-2; TRBD1 might be the D (6 bases). The CDR3 runs to 16 residues. Germline V gene data show CDR1 as LGHDT and CDR2 as YNNKEL (reference sequence). The CDR3 region is CASSQGWSGDTGELFF. For the CDR3, the DNA is TGTGCCAGCAGTCAAGGGTGGTCAGGGGACACCGGGGAGCTGTTTTTT.

V and J are TRBV7-2 and TRBJ2-7, with D possibly matching TRBD2 (7 bases). The CDR3 loop spans 15 amino acids. Germline assignment: CDR1 SGHTA and CDR2 FQGNSA. Trimming took off 4 bases at V and 3 bases at J, with 16 bases between the two ends. In DNA, the CDR3 is TGTGCCAGCAGCTCCCAAGGGGGACTAATCTACGAGCAGTACTTC. Translating gives CASSSQGGLIYEQYF. The whole variable domain, remainder taken from reference TRBV7-2 and TRBJ2-7, is GAGVSQSPSNKVTEKGKDVELRCDPISGHTALYWYRQSLGQGLEFLIYFQGNSAPDKSGLPSDRFSAERTGGSVSTLTIQRTQQEDSAVYLCASSSQGGLIYEQYFGPGTRLTVT.

The V call is TRBV29-1, the J call TRBJ1-2; no clear D. Germline loops: CDR1 SQVTM, CDR2 ANQGSEA. The CDR3 extends over 13 amino acids. V gave up 7 bases and J gave up 0 bases, with 12 bases separating them. CDR3 nucleotides: TGCAGCGCTGCCCACAAAGCTAACTATGGCTACACCTTC. Translating it yields CSAAHKANYGYTF.

This chain uses TRBV4-3 with TRBJ1-4, with D maybe TRBD1 (6 bases). The V gene's germline CDR1 is LGHNA and CDR2 YSLEER. Trimming stripped 0 bases from V and 16 bases from J, with 24 bases between. CDR3 length: 16 residues. The CDR3 protein is CASSQDLLGAPQERFF. CDR3 in DNA: TGCGCCAGCAGCCAAGATCTTTTGGGGGCTCCTCAAGAGAGGTTTTTT.

The table lists this clone with a count of one. The gene calls are TRBV3-1 (or the pseudogene TRBV3-2) and TRBJ2-7, with TRBD2 as a possible D gene (6 bases). This CDR3 has 14 residues. The V and J ends lost 2 bases and 6 bases respectively, with 14 bases between them. The germline CDR1 and CDR2 sequences are LGHDT and YNNKEL (reference sequence). The CDR3 loop reads CASSQPGLAFEQYF. In DNA, the CDR3 is TGTGCCAGCAGCCAACCTGGTCTAGCGTTCGAGCAGTACTTC.

This clone was observed a handful of times. CDR3 protein: CASSLGDRGTDTQYF. In DNA form, the CDR3 reads TGCGCCAGCAGCTTGGGGGACAGGGGCACAGATACGCAGTATTTT. This chain joins TRBV5-1 and TRBJ2-3; 9 bases fit TRBD1. CDR1 and CDR2 from the germline V gene are SGHRS and YFSETQ. The CDR3 is 15 amino acids. With 0 bases clipped from V and 1 base from J, the junction kept 0 bases outside the gene matches.

The CDR3 region has the DNA TGTGCCCGACGGGGGGGACTAGCGGGAGCGGAGGAGACCCAGTACTTC. This sequence encodes CARRGGLAGAEETQYF. The chain carries TRBV2 and TRBJ2-5, with TRBD2 matching 14 bases. The CDR3 is 16 residues long. The junction had 13 bases not matched to a gene; V was cut back by 11 bases and J by 5 bases. CDR1 and CDR2 from the germline V gene are SNHLY and FYNNEI.

This clone was observed a handful of times. The gene calls are TRBV7-6 and TRBJ2-1; 8 positions agree with TRBD2. V lost 2 bases, J lost 7 bases, and 10 bases stayed unmatched. The CDR3 is 16 amino acids. Germline loops: CDR1 SGHVS, CDR2 FNYEAQ. CDR3 protein: CASSLQAAGGSNEQFF. CDR3 bases: TGTGCCAGCAGCTTACAGGCTGCGGGAGGATCTAATGAGCAGTTCTTC. Drawing the rest from reference TRBV7-6 and TRBJ2-1, the complete variable domain is GAGVSQSPRYKVTKRGQDVALRCDPISGHVSLYWYRQALGQGPEFLTYFNYEAQQDKSGLPNDRFSAERPEGSISTLTIQRTEQRDSAMYRCASSLQAAGGSNEQFFGPGTRLTVL.

The chain recombines TRBV19 with TRBJ1-2; 10 bases are a match to TRBD1. The CDR3 contains 14 residues. Germline V gene data show CDR1 as LNHDA and CDR2 as SQIVND (reference sequence). Trimming at V came to 5 bases and at J to 8 bases, leaving 8 bases not matched to a gene. This CDR3 is CASSQDRGADGYTF. The DNA of the CDR3 is TGTGCCAGTAGTCAGGACAGGGGGGCGGACGGCTACACCTTC.

This clone was counted once. V and J are TRBV20-1 and TRBJ1-5; D perhaps matches TRBD1 (6 bases). The germline CDR1 and CDR2 sequences are DFQATT and SNEGSKA (reference sequence). Trimming shortened V by 3 bases and J by 9 bases, and 18 bases separated the two germline ends. The CDR3 is made up of 14 amino acids. In nucleotides, the CDR3 is TGCAGTGCTAGTAGGGGGACAAAGGGGAGGCCCCAGCATTTT. This gives the protein CSASRGTKGRPQHF.

This clone has only a few counts. The V call is TRBV1, the J call TRBJ2-7; the D call in the table, TRBD2, was not verified against the DNA. TRBV1 constitutes a pseudogene. The CDR3 contains 16 residues. The CDR3 spells CTVNRRWRGSSYEQYF. DNA of the CDR3: TGCACCGTAAACCGCCGGTGGAGGGGATCCTCCTACGAGCAGTACTTC.

The chain employs TRBV7-9 and TRBJ1-4, with 9 positions matching TRBD1. Germline values: CDR1 SEHNR, CDR2 FQNEAQ (reference sequence). With 4 bases clipped from V and 7 bases from J, the junction kept 4 bases outside the gene matches. The length of the CDR3 is 14 residues. The DNA for the CDR3 is TGTGCCAGCAGCTCGGACAGGGGTACTGAAAAACTGTTTTTT. It is translated as CASSSDRGTEKLFF.

The chain combines TRBV18 with TRBJ1-1; no clear D gene. Germline V gene lookup returns CDR1 KGHSH and CDR2 LQKENI. The CDR3 loop spans 13 amino acids. V dropped 5 bases and J dropped 1 base, with 8 bases sitting between them. This chain's CDR3 is CASSSSKNTEAFF. The CDR3 region has the DNA TGTGCCAGCTCATCGAGTAAGAACACTGAAGCTTTCTTT.

The chain joins TRBV5-5 to TRBJ2-1, with D unresolved. Germline V gene sequence: CDR1 SGHKS, CDR2 YYEKEE (reference sequence). The CDR3 consists of 14 residues. V lost 1 base and J lost 2, with 7 bases in between. Here the CDR3 reads CASSLSPTYNEQFF. Written as DNA, the CDR3 is TGTGCCAGCAGCTTGTCCCCTACCTACAATGAGCAGTTCTTC.

The gene calls are TRBV5-1 and TRBJ2-3; 14 nucleotides align to TRBD2. CDR1 is SGHRS, CDR2 YFSETQ, per germline. CDR3 size: 16 residues. The V segment lost 4 bases and the J segment 6 bases; nucleotides outside the gene matches: 7. The CDR3 reads CASSPGGTSGSDTQYF. CDR3 coding DNA: TGCGCCAGCAGCCCCGGCGGGACTAGCGGGAGTGATACGCAGTATTTT.

V and J are TRBV12-3 or TRBV12-4 and TRBJ1-2; D might be TRBD1 (6 bases). Trimming stripped 0 bases from V and 8 bases from J, with 10 bases between. The CDR3 is 13 amino acids. The CDR3 nucleotides are TGTGCCAGCAGTTTAGCACAGGGCTTGGGCTACACCTTC. It encodes CASSLAQGLGYTF.

The table lists this clone with a count of one. The rearrangement joins TRBV19 to TRBJ1-5; tentatively, D is TRBD1 (6 bases). The CDR3 is 14 amino acids. CDR1 is LNHDA, CDR2 SQIVND, per germline (reference sequence). The ends were cut back, 8 bases at V and 3 bases at J, with 14 bases in the middle. The CDR3 is CASSRRTDNQPQHF. In DNA, the CDR3 is TGTGCCAGTTCAAGGAGGACAGACAATCAGCCCCAGCATTTT.

V and J are TRBV10-2 and TRBJ1-5; TRBD1 aligns across 8 bases. Losses at the gene ends were 3 bases for V and 4 bases for J; bases not matched to a gene: 5. Germline values: CDR1 WSHSY, CDR2 SAAADI. This CDR3 contains 15 residues. CDR3 DNA: TGCGCCAGCAGTGACGGACAGGGCGCAAATCAGCCCCAGCATTTT. Its translation is CASSDGQGANQPQHF.

This clone appeared once. The chain recombines TRBV5-8 with TRBJ1-1; 9 nucleotides line up with TRBD1. V shed 4 bases and J 5 bases; nucleotides not matched to a gene: 6. This CDR3 is 14 amino acids long. Germline CDR1 SGHTS, CDR2 YDEGEE. In DNA form, the CDR3 reads TGTGCCAGCAGCATACAGGGGGCCGGGACTGAAGCTTTCTTT. Translated: CASSIQGAGTEAFF.

V and J are TRBV19 and TRBJ2-1, with D possibly TRBD1 on 5 matching bases. Deletions cut 3 bases from V and 8 bases from J, with 8 bases between. CDR3 length: 12 amino acids. Germline CDR1 is LNHDA and CDR2 is SQIVND (reference sequence). The CDR3 here is CASSITGDEQFF. The CDR3 DNA sequence: TGTGCCAGTAGTATTACAGGCGATGAGCAGTTCTTC.

The CDR3 loop is CASSFPGDGYTF. CDR3 sequence (DNA): TGTGCCAGCAGTTTTCCAGGCGATGGCTACACCTTC. V and J are TRBV12-3 or TRBV12-4 and TRBJ1-2, with D hard to call. V lost 3 bases and J 6 bases, leaving 8 bases between the germline ends. CDR3 length equals 12 residues.

The chain is built from TRBV29-1 and TRBJ1-1; 7 nucleotides line up with TRBD1. Germline CDR1 is SQVTM and CDR2 is ANQGSEA. The V and J ends lost 3 bases and 6 bases, in that order; junction bases with no gene match: 4. The CDR3 has 12 amino acids. The CDR3 protein is CSVDRGVAEAFF. DNA of the CDR3: TGCAGCGTTGACAGGGGGGTGGCTGAAGCTTTCTTT.

The CDR3 protein is CASSGIWRTGKGNTIYF. As DNA, the CDR3 is TGTGCCAGCAGTGGTATATGGAGGACAGGAAAAGGAAACACCATATATTTT. The rearrangement uses TRBV6-1 and TRBJ1-3; the match to TRBD1 covers 7 bases. Trimming at V came to 4 bases and at J to 4 bases, leaving 13 bases not matched to a gene. This CDR3 has 17 amino acids. Germline loops: CDR1 MNHNS, CDR2 SASEGT.

The chain combines TRBV2 with TRBJ1-5; TRBD1 is a possible D gene (6 bases). CDR3 length: 13 residues. Per the germline V gene, CDR1 is SNHLY and CDR2 is FYNNEI. The V end was cut by 8 bases, the J end by 0 bases, with 8 bases between. The CDR3 nucleotides read TGTGCCAGCTACAGGGATAGCAATCAGCCCCAGCATTTT. Translating it yields CASYRDSNQPQHF.

Only one count was recorded for this clone. V is TRBV28 and J is TRBJ2-7, with a tentative D call TRBD2 (6 bases). The germline V gene has CDR1 MDHEN and CDR2 SYDVKM. The CDR3 runs 17 residues. V was trimmed by 6 bases and J by 0 bases, leaving 21 bases between them. The CDR3 loop is CASRPPRGSGNSYEQYF. The CDR3 nucleotides read TGTGCCAGCAGACCTCCCCGAGGTAGCGGTAACTCCTACGAGCAGTACTTC.

CDR3 nucleotide sequence: TGTGCCAGCAGCCTGACAGGGAGGATTTTTACCGGGGAGCTGTTTTTT. Protein: CASSLTGRIFTGELFF. The rearrangement joins TRBV25-1 to TRBJ2-2, with a weak D call TRBD1 (7 bases). This CDR3 comprises 16 residues. Germline loops: CDR1 MGHDK, CDR2 SYGVNS. V shed 6 bases and J shed 5 bases, with 19 bases lying between them.

The CDR3: CASSPTSLYEQYF. The CDR3 region has the DNA TGTGCCAGCAGCCCGACTAGCCTTTACGAGCAGTACTTC. The J gene is TRBJ2-7, the V gene TRBV7-9; TRBD2 agrees at 7 bases. The V segment lost 5 bases and the J segment 4 bases; nucleotides outside the gene matches: 5. CDR3 size: 13 residues. Germline-derived CDR1 and CDR2 are SEHNR and FQNEAQ (reference sequence).

The chain links TRBV18 to TRBJ2-5, with no clear D. In germline, CDR1 is KGHSH, CDR2 LQKENI. V gave up 3 bases and J gave up 2 bases, with 7 bases separating them. The CDR3 totals 13 residues. CDR3 residues: CASSPRQQETQYF. The DNA for the CDR3 is TGTGCCAGCTCACCCCGTCAGCAAGAGACCCAGTACTTC.

This chain connects TRBV2 to TRBJ1-5; D is possibly TRBD1 (6 bases). V lost 4 bases to trimming and J lost 7 bases, with 17 bases between them. Germline V gene lookup returns CDR1 SNHLY and CDR2 FYNNEI. The CDR3 spans 15 residues. CDR3 bases: TGTGCCAGCAGTGGGCCCCAGGGGTCGGGGCAGCCCCAGCATTTT. Translating gives CASSGPQGSGQPQHF.